The sequence of this T cell receptor (beta chain) was determined in a study of human T cells and chemical hapten exposure. This clonotype has a handful of counts. TCRdb reanalysed the RACE reads using MiXCR and keeps one entry per CDR3 protein. The table includes about 57,000 distinct CDR3 sequences, about a tenth detected once. Germline V CDR1 and CDR2: DFQATT, SNEGSKA (reference sequence). CDR3 length: 13 amino acids. V was cut by 6 bases and J by 0 bases, with 10 bases left in between. Specified time point: patch test 1, 2 weeks after DPC sensitization. The treatment here: therapeutic diphenylcyclopropenone sensitization with weekly scalp DPC.

The sequence derives from a woman aged 40 to 50 with alopecia areata. Some clones in this sample may be carry-over from other donors' samples. Sample: whole blood, taken in connection with sensitization to the hapten diphenylcyclopropenone (DPC). The chain recombines TRBV20-1 with TRBJ2-3; no clear D gene. The CDR3 DNA reads TGCAGTGCCAATATCCCTAGCACAGATACGCAGTATTTT. Translated: CSANIPSTDTQYF.